A single sample gave rise to the 29 T cell receptor beta chains below, sequenced in a study of cytomegalovirus exposure and HLA in healthy donors (dated by TCRdb to the late 2010s). Libraries were prepared through the immunoSEQ multiplex PCR assay. For the multiplex PCR, a mixture combining 60 forward primers for TCR Vbeta segments and 13 reverse primers for TCR Jbeta segments was used. The table was pulled from immuneACCESS by TCRdb, which kept in-frame rearrangements only. Such tables lose some clones; where checked, under half of the loss comes from unresolved V genes, and the rest has no known cause. A total of some 130,000 clones appear in this sample, 80% of them only once. The ten largest clonotypes hold over 0.9% of the sample. The sequencing sample was made of PBMCs. All receptors come from a human donor in good health.

This clone was detected only once. The chain uses TRBV28 and TRBJ2-3; 9 bases fit TRBD2. The CDR3 has 15 amino acids. Germline V gene sequence: CDR1 MDHEN, CDR2 SYDVKM. V was pared by 5 bases and J by 2 bases, with 5 bases of the junction left unmatched. DNA of the CDR3: TGTGCCAGCAGTCCGACTAGCGGCCTCACAGATACGCAGTATTTT. This translates into CASSPTSGLTDTQYF.

V is TRBV7-6 and J is TRBJ2-1, with TRBD2 identical over 9 bases. CDR3 size: 16 residues. The V gene end was trimmed by 5 bases and the J gene end by 2 bases; junction bases not matched to a gene: 7. Germline V lookup: CDR1 SGHVS, CDR2 FNYEAQ. The CDR3 protein is CASSPIAGAPYNEQFF. CDR3 in DNA: TGTGCCAGCAGCCCGATAGCGGGGGCCCCCTACAATGAGCAGTTCTTC.

This clone was observed a few times. The V call is TRBV4-1, the J call TRBJ1-1; 7 nucleotides line up with TRBD1. V gave up 0 bases and J gave up 3 bases; unmatched junction bases: 4. CDR1 MGHRA and CDR2 YSYEKL come from the germline V gene. The CDR3 extends over 15 amino acids. CDR3 DNA: TGCGCCAGCAGCCAAGAGAACAGGGGATACACTGAAGCTTTCTTT. Translating it yields CASSQENRGYTEAFF.

The J gene is TRBJ1-1, the V gene TRBV2; D is ambiguous. Trimming removed 4 bases from V and 1 base from J, with 10 bases in between. Germline-derived CDR1 and CDR2 are SNHLY and FYNNEI. The length of the CDR3 is 14 residues. CDR3 residues: CASSVTVTNTEAFF. The DNA for the CDR3 is TGTGCCAGCAGTGTTACAGTTACGAACACTGAAGCTTTCTTT.

The chain recombines TRBV21-1 with TRBJ2-4; TRBD1, the table's D call, lacks a check against the DNA. TRBV21-1 is an annotated pseudogene. The CDR3 covers 14 residues. The CDR3 sequence: CASSEPTGGAVQYF. CDR3 in DNA: TGTGCCAGCAGCGAGCCGACAGGGGGCGCGGTTCAGTACTTC.

CDR3 DNA sequence: TGTGCCAGCAGCTGGAGGGGGACAGGGGATATCTCTGAAGCTTTCTTT. Translated: CASSWRGTGDISEAFF. The J gene is TRBJ1-1, the V gene TRBV5-6, with 10 nucleotides matching TRBD1. Per the germline V gene, CDR1 is SGHDT and CDR2 is YYEEEE. The V segment lost 3 bases and the J segment 6 bases; nucleotides outside the gene matches: 11. There are 16 residues in the CDR3.

The chain links TRBV18 to TRBJ1-2; perhaps TRBD1 as D (5 bases). CDR3 length equals 13 residues. Germline assignment: CDR1 KGHSH and CDR2 LQKENI. With 5 bases removed from V and 4 bases from J, the gap between germline ends came to 11 bases. CDR3 nucleotide sequence: TGTGCCAGCTCAGCAAAGGGGTCCTATGGCTACACCTTC. This sequence encodes CASSAKGSYGYTF.

This clone was detected once. The rearrangement joins TRBV5-1 to TRBJ2-3; 9 nucleotides align to TRBD1. Losses at the gene ends were 4 bases for V and 5 bases for J; bases not matched to a gene: 5. This CDR3 has 14 amino acids. The V gene's germline CDR1 is SGHRS and CDR2 YFSETQ. Here the CDR3 reads CASSRDRAEDTQYF. CDR3 DNA: TGCGCCAGCAGCCGGGACAGGGCCGAAGATACGCAGTATTTT.

This chain connects TRBV5-1 to TRBJ2-5; D is possibly TRBD2 (6 bases). The ends were cut back, 4 bases at V and 7 bases at J, with 14 bases in the middle. The CDR3 totals 13 residues. From germline, CDR1 is SGHRS and CDR2 YFSETQ. CDR3 region: CASSTGQGGTQYF. CDR3 bases: TGCGCCAGCAGCACCGGGCAGGGAGGGACCCAGTACTTC. Complete variable domain (other parts from reference TRBV5-1 and TRBJ2-5): KAGVTQTPRYLIKTRGQQVTLSCSPISGHRSVSWYQQTPGQGLQFLFEYFSETQRNKGNFPGRFSGRQFSNSRSEMNVSTLELGDSALYLCASSTGQGGTQYFGPGTRLLVL.

J is TRBJ2-3 and V is TRBV4-1; 8 bases are shared with TRBD1. After removal of 6 bases from V and 0 bases from J, the junction contained 5 bases not matched to a gene. The CDR3 spans 15 residues. Germline V lookup: CDR1 MGHRA, CDR2 YSYEKL. The CDR3 sequence: CASRPGQASTDTQYF. In DNA form, the CDR3 reads TGCGCCAGCAGGCCGGGACAGGCTAGCACAGATACGCAGTATTTT.

CDR3 residues: CASSSRQGEFLYGYTF. As DNA, the CDR3 is TGTGCCAGCAGCTCCAGACAGGGCGAGTTTCTCTATGGCTACACCTTC. This chain joins TRBV9 and TRBJ1-2; 7 bases agree with TRBD1. CDR3 size: 16 residues. Germline V gives CDR1 SGDLS, CDR2 YYNGEE. V lost 4 bases and J lost 4; bases outside the gene matches: 13.

J is TRBJ2-3 and V is TRBV19; TRBD1 aligns across 8 bases. CDR1 and CDR2 from the germline V gene are LNHDA and SQIVND (reference sequence). The CDR3 is 14 amino acids. Trimming removed 7 bases from V and 4 bases from J; junction bases left unmatched: 7. DNA for the CDR3: TGTGCCAGTACCGACAGGGGAGTCGCAGATACGCAGTATTTT. It encodes CASTDRGVADTQYF.

V usage is TRBV19 and J usage is TRBJ1-3; no clear D gene. The CDR3 extends over 15 amino acids. Germline V gene lookup returns CDR1 LNHDA and CDR2 SQIVND (reference sequence). The V end was cut by 1 base, the J end by 2 bases, with 9 bases between. The CDR3 reads CASSIGESPGNTIYF. For the CDR3, the DNA is TGTGCCAGTAGTATAGGAGAATCGCCTGGAAACACCATATATTTT. The full variable domain, completed using reference TRBV19 and TRBJ1-3, is DGGITQSPKYLFRKEGQNVTLSCEQNLNHDAMYWYRQDPGQGLRLIYYSQIVNDFQKGDIAEGYSVSREKKESFPLTVTSAQKNPTAFYLCASSIGESPGNTIYFGEGSWLTVV.

The V call is TRBV28, the J call TRBJ1-2, with 12 bases matching TRBD1. CDR1 and CDR2 (germline): MDHEN, SYDVKM. V trimming: 3 bases; J trimming: 8 bases; junction bases outside the gene matches: 4. CDR3 length: 14 amino acids. In DNA, the CDR3 is TGTGCCAGCAGTTTGGGACAGGGGGCGCGGGGCTACACCTTC. Amino acids: CASSLGQGARGYTF.

The chain uses TRBV5-6 and TRBJ1-2, with D possibly TRBD1 on 6 matching bases. Trimming pared 5 bases from V and 6 bases from J, leaving 20 bases between. Germline V lookup: CDR1 SGHDT, CDR2 YYEEEE. This CDR3 has 15 amino acids. The CDR3 reads CASSWGQVSSDGYTF. The CDR3 region has the DNA TGTGCCAGCAGTTGGGGACAAGTTAGTTCGGATGGCTACACCTTC.

This clone showed up just once. The rearrangement uses TRBV28 and TRBJ2-5, with D possibly matching TRBD1 (6 bases). The V gene lost 8 bases and the J gene lost 4 bases, with 17 bases spanning the gap. Germline assignment: CDR1 MDHEN and CDR2 SYDVKM. The CDR3 runs 14 residues. The DNA for the CDR3 is TGTGCCAGCGGAATGACCAGGGGATCAGAGACCCAGTACTTC. Translated: CASGMTRGSETQYF. Filled out from reference TRBV28 and TRBJ2-5, the complete variable domain reads DVKVTQSSRYLVKRTGEKVFLECVQDMDHENMFWYRQDPGLGLRLIYFSYDVKMKEKGDIPEGYSVSREKKERFSLILESASTNQTSMYLCASGMTRGSETQYFGPGTRLLVL.

The CDR3 nucleotides are TGTGCCAGCAGCTTGATTGGGCCCTCCGAGCAGTACTTC. It specifies CASSLIGPSEQYF. The rearrangement joins TRBV5-6 to TRBJ2-7; D gene ambiguous. V was cut by 1 base and J by 6 bases, with 11 bases left in between. CDR1 and CDR2 (germline): SGHDT, YYEEEE. This CDR3 comprises 13 residues.

The chain couples TRBV2 to TRBJ2-2; D unclear. The CDR3 is 15 amino acids. Germline assignment: CDR1 SNHLY and CDR2 FYNNEI. V gave up 0 bases and J gave up 7 bases, with 12 bases separating them. CDR3 nucleotides: TGTGCCAGCAGTGAAGCTCTCCAGTTATACGGGGAGCTGTTTTTT. It encodes CASSEALQLYGELFF.

This chain connects TRBV7-2 to TRBJ1-6; no clear D gene. Germline V gives CDR1 SGHTA, CDR2 FQGNSA. The CDR3 consists of 16 residues. V lost 1 base and J 6 bases, leaving 13 bases between the germline ends. CDR3 coding DNA: TGTGCCAGCAGCTTAGTTGGCGGGGAGGGTAATTCACCCCTCCACTTT. Its protein product is CASSLVGGEGNSPLHF.

The chain employs TRBV5-1 and TRBJ2-3; 12 bases match TRBD2. The germline gives CDR1 SGHRS, CDR2 YFSETQ. This CDR3 region has 15 residues. J lost 1 base, V lost 7 bases, and 4 bases had no gene match. The CDR3, as DNA: TGCGCCAGCGAATGGACTAGCGGGGGCACAGATACGCAGTATTTT. It encodes CASEWTSGGTDTQYF.

The gene calls are TRBV7-6 and TRBJ1-5, with D unresolved. The germline V and J ends were trimmed by 8 bases and 6 bases, with 14 bases remaining between them. The germline CDR1 and CDR2 sequences are SGHVS and FNYEAQ. CDR3 length: 13 residues. CDR3: CASSEGVGQPQHF. In DNA form, the CDR3 reads TGTGCCAGCTCGGAGGGTGTAGGTCAGCCCCAGCATTTT.

This clone was seen more than once but under ten times. The gene calls are TRBV19 and TRBJ2-1; TRBD2 agrees at 8 bases. V lost 0 bases, J lost 3 bases, and 4 bases stayed unmatched. The CDR3 covers 16 residues. CDR1 and CDR2 (germline): LNHDA, SQIVND (reference sequence). This CDR3 is CASSIEKRGYYNEQFF. The CDR3, as DNA: TGTGCCAGTAGTATAGAAAAGCGGGGGTACTACAATGAGCAGTTCTTC. The full variable domain, in which reference TRBV19 and TRBJ2-1 provide the parts outside the CDR3, is DGGITQSPKYLFRKEGQNVTLSCEQNLNHDAMYWYRQDPGQGLRLIYYSQIVNDFQKGDIAEGYSVSREKKESFPLTVTSAQKNPTAFYLCASSIEKRGYYNEQFFGPGTRLTVL.

The gene calls are TRBV13 and TRBJ2-5; D might be TRBD2 (6 bases). V was pared by 6 bases and J by 5 bases, with 16 bases between. CDR3 size: 14 residues. Germline CDR1 PRHDT, CDR2 FYEKMQ (reference sequence). The CDR3 DNA reads TGTGCCAGCAGTACTGACACGGGGAGGGAGACCCAGTACTTC. It yields the protein CASSTDTGRETQYF.

The CDR3 sequence: CASSSTADSGNTIYF. The CDR3, as DNA: TGCGCCAGCAGCTCGACGGCGGACTCTGGAAACACCATATATTTT. The V gene is TRBV5-1, the J gene TRBJ1-3; D not certain. The germline V and J ends were trimmed by 3 bases and 0 bases, with 10 bases remaining between them. The CDR3 extends over 15 amino acids. The V gene's germline CDR1 is SGHRS and CDR2 YFSETQ.

The chain carries TRBV18 and TRBJ2-1; TRBD1 aligns across 10 bases. The V segment lost 3 bases and the J segment 6 bases; nucleotides outside the gene matches: 2. Germline V gene sequence: CDR1 KGHSH, CDR2 LQKENI. CDR3 size: 14 residues. CDR3 nucleotide sequence: TGTGCCAGCTCACCGGGGACAGGGGTCAATGAGCAGTTCTTC. This codes for CASSPGTGVNEQFF.

This clone was seen a few times. The chain carries TRBV7-9 and TRBJ1-4; a possible D gene is TRBD1 (5 bases). This CDR3 is built from 14 residues. Germline loops: CDR1 SEHNR, CDR2 FQNEAQ (reference sequence). Trimming took 5 bases from V and 3 from J, leaving 10 bases between them. The CDR3 DNA reads TGTGCCAGCAGCGATAGACAGTCTAATGAAAAACTGTTTTTT. Translation: CASSDRQSNEKLFF.

The chain combines TRBV6-5 with TRBJ1-3; perhaps TRBD1 as D (5 bases). The CDR3 contains 14 residues. Trimming took off 6 bases at V and 4 bases at J, with 13 bases between the two ends. In germline, CDR1 is MNHEY, CDR2 SVGAGI. The CDR3 protein is CASSPLGGGNTIYF. The CDR3 coding sequence is TGTGCCAGCAGCCCCCTCGGGGGGGGAAACACCATATATTTT.

This chain connects TRBV2 to TRBJ1-4; D unclear. The germline V gene encodes CDR1 SNHLY and CDR2 FYNNEI. V lost 4 bases, J lost 4 bases, and 19 bases lay in between. The CDR3 contains 17 residues. For the CDR3, the DNA is TGTGCCAGCAGTGTCGCGCTCCCAGGCGAACTTAATGAAAAACTGTTTTTT. Its protein product is CASSVALPGELNEKLFF.

The chain carries TRBV5-1 and TRBJ2-5; 9 bases map to TRBD1. The J call may be wrong; the DNA end is better matched by TRBJ2-7. Germline V gives CDR1 SGHRS, CDR2 YFSETQ. The length of the CDR3 is 16 residues. The CDR3 sequence is CASSPRTGAMGYEQYF. CDR3 coding DNA: TGCGCCAGCAGCCCCCGGACAGGGGCGATGGGGTACGAGCAGTACTTC.